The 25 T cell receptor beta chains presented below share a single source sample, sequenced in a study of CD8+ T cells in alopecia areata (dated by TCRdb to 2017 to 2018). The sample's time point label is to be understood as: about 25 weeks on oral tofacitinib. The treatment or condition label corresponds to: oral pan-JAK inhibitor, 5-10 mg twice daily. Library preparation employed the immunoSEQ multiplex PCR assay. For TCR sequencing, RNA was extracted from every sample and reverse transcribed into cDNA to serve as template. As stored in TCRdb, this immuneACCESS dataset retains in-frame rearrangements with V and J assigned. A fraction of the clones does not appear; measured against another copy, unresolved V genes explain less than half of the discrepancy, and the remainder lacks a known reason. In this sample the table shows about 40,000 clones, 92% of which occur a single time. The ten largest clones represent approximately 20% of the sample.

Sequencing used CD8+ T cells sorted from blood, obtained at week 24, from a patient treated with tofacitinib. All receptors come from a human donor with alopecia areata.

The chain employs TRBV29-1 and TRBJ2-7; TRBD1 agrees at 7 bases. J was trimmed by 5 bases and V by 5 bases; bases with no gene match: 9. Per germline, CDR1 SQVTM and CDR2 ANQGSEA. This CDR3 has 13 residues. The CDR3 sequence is CSVTGTDLHEQYF. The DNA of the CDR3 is TGCAGCGTTACCGGGACAGACCTCCACGAGCAGTACTTC.

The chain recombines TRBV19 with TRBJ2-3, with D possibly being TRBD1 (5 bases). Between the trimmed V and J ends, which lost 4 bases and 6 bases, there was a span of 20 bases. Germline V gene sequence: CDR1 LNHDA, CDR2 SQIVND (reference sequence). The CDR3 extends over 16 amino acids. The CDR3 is CASSTTGRSTVDTQYF. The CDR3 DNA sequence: TGTGCCAGTAGTACCACAGGACGGTCGACCGTGGATACGCAGTATTTT.

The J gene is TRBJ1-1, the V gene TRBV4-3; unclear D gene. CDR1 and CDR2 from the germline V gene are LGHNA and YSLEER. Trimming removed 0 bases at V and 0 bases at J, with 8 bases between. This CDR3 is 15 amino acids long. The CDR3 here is CASSQENDMNTEAFF. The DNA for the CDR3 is TGCGCCAGCAGCCAAGAGAACGATATGAACACTGAAGCTTTCTTT.

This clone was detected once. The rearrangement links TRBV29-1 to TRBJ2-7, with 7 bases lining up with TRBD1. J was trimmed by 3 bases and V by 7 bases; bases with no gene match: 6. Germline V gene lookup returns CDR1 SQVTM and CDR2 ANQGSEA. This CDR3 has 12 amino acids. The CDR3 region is CSGGDRNYEQYF. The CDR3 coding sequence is TGCAGCGGAGGGGACAGAAACTACGAGCAGTACTTC.

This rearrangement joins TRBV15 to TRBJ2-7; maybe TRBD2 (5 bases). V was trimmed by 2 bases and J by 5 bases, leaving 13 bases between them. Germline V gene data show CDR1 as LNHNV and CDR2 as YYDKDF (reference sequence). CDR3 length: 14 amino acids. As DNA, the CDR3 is TGTGCCACCAGCAGATCTCGAGGGCCTAACGAGCAGTACTTC. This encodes CATSRSRGPNEQYF.

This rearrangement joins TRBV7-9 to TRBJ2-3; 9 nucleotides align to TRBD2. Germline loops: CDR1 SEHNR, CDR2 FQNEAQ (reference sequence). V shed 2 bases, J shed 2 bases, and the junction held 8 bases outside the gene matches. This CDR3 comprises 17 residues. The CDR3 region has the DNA TGTGCCAGCAGCTTATCCCCCAGCGGGGGGACCACAGATACGCAGTATTTT. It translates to CASSLSPSGGTTDTQYF.

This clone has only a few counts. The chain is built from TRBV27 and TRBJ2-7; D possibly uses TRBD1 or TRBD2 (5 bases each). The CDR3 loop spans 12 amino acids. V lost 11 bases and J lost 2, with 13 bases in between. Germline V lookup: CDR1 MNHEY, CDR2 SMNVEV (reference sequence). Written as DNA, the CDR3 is TGTGCCGCCAGGGACCGGACCTACGAGCAGTACTTC. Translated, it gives CAARDRTYEQYF.

The CDR3, as DNA: TGTGCCAGCAGTTTATTACGAGTAGGTTACCAAGAGACCCAGTACTTC. It codes for CASSLLRVGYQETQYF. The chain carries TRBV28 and TRBJ2-5; D gene unclear. CDR1 MDHEN and CDR2 SYDVKM come from the germline V gene. The CDR3 spans 16 residues. V was pared by 1 base and J by 0 bases, with 12 bases between.

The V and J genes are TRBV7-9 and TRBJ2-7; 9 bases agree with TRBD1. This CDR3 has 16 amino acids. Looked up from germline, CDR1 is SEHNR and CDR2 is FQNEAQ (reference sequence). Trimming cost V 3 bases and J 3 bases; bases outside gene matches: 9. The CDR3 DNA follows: TGTGCCAGCAGCTTTTCGGGACAGGGTAGGTTCTACGAGCAGTACTTC. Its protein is CASSFSGQGRFYEQYF.

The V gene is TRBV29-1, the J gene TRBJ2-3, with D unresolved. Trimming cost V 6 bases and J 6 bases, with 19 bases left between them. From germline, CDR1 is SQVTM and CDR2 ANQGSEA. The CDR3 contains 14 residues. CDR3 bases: TGCAGCGTCCGCTTGGACCCACACACGGATACGCAGTATTTT. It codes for CSVRLDPHTDTQYF.

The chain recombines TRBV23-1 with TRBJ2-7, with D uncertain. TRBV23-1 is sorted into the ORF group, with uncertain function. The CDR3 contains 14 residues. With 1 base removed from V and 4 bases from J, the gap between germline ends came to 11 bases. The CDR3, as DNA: TGCGCCAGCAGTCAATGGACGTGGAAGTACGAGCAGTACTTC. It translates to CASSQWTWKYEQYF.

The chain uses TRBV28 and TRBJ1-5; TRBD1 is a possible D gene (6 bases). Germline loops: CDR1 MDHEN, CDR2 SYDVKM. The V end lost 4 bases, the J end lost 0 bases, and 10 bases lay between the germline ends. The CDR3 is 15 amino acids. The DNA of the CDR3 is TGTGCCAGCAGTTCGGACAGCTATAGCAATCAGCCCCAGCATTTT. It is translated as CASSSDSYSNQPQHF.

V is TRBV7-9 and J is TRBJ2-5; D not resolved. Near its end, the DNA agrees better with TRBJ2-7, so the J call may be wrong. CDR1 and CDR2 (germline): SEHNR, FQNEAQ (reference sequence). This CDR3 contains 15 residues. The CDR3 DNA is TGTGCCAGCAGCTCCGAGCAGGACCCTGCCTACGAGCAGTACTTC. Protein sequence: CASSSEQDPAYEQYF.

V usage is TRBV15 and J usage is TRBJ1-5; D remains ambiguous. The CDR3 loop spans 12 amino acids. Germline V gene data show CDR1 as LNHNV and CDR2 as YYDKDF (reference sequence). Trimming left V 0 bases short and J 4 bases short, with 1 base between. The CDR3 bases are TGTGCCACCAGCAGAGAGAATCAGCCCCAGCATTTT. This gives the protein CATSRENQPQHF.

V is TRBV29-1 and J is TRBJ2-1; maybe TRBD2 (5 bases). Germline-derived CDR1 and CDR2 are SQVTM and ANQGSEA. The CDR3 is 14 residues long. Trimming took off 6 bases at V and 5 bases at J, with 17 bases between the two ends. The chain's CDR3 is CSVEDFGPHNEQFF. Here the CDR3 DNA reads TGCAGCGTCGAGGACTTCGGTCCGCACAATGAGCAGTTCTTC.

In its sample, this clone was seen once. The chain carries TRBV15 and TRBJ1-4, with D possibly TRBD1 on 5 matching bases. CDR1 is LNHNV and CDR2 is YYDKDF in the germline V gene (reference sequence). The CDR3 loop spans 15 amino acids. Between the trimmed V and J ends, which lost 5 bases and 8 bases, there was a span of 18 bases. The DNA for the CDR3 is TGTGCCACCAGCCCTGACAGTAATTTATGGGAAAAACTGTTTTTT. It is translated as CATSPDSNLWEKLFF.

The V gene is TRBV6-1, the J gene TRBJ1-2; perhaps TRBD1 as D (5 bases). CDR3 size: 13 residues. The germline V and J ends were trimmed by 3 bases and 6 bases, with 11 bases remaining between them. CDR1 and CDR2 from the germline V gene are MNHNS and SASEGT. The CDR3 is CASSEWQGNGYTF. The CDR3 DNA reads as TGTGCCAGCAGTGAGTGGCAGGGAAATGGCTACACCTTC.

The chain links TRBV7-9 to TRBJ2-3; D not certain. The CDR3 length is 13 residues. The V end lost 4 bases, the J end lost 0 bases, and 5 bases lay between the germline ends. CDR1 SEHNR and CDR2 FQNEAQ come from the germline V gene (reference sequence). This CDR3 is CASSSPSTDTQYF. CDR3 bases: TGTGCCAGCAGCTCCCCGAGCACAGATACGCAGTATTTT.

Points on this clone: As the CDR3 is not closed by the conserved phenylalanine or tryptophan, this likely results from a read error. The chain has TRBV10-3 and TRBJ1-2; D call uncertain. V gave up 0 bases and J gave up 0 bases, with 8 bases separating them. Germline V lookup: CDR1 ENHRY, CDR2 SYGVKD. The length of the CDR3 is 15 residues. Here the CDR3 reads CAISESWETNYGYTL. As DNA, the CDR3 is TGTGCCATCAGTGAGTCATGGGAAACTAACTATGGCTACACCCTC.

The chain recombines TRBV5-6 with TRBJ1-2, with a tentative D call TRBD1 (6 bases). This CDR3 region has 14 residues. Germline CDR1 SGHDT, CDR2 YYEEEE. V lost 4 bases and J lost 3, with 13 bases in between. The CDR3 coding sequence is TGTGCCAGCAGCCCTGGACAGAGACACTATGGCTACACCTTC. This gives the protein CASSPGQRHYGYTF.

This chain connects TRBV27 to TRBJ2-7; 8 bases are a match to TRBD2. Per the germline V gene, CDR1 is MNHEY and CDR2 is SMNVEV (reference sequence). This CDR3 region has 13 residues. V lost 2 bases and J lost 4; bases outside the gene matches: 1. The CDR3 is CASSLGTSYEQYF. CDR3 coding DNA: TGTGCCAGCAGTTTAGGGACTAGTTACGAGCAGTACTTC.

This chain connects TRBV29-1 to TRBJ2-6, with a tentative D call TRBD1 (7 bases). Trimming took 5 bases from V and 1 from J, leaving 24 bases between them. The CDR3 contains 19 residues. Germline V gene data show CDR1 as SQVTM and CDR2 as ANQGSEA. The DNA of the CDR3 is TGCAGCGTTCTCCCGGTTTCGGCAGGGGGGTTATCTGGGGCCAACGTCCTGACTTTC. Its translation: CSVLPVSAGGLSGANVLTF.

CDR3 in amino acids: CASSLQGNTGELFF. CDR3 in DNA: TGTGCCAGCAGTTTACAGGGCAACACCGGGGAGCTGTTTTTT. V usage is TRBV27 and J usage is TRBJ2-2; TRBD1 might be the D (5 bases). CDR3 size: 14 residues. Trimming left V 2 bases short and J 2 bases short, with 6 bases between. Germline assignment: CDR1 MNHEY and CDR2 SMNVEV (reference sequence).

CDR3 in amino acids: CASSHGWDYSGPLYNSPLHF. The CDR3 nucleotides read TGTGCCAGCAGTCACGGATGGGACTACTCTGGCCCCCTCTATAATTCACCCCTCCACTTT. J is TRBJ1-6 and V is TRBV27, with a tentative D call TRBD1 (5 bases). The germline V gene has CDR1 MNHEY and CDR2 SMNVEV (reference sequence). The CDR3 is made up of 20 amino acids. V gave up 5 bases and J gave up 3 bases, with 26 bases separating them.

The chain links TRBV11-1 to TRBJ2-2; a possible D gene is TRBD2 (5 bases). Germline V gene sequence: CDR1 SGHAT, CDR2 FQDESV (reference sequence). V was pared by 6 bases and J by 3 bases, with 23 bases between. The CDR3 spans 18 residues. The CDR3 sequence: CASSELWIGGVDTGELFF. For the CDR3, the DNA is TGTGCCAGCAGTGAACTGTGGATAGGAGGCGTCGACACCGGGGAGCTGTTTTTT.